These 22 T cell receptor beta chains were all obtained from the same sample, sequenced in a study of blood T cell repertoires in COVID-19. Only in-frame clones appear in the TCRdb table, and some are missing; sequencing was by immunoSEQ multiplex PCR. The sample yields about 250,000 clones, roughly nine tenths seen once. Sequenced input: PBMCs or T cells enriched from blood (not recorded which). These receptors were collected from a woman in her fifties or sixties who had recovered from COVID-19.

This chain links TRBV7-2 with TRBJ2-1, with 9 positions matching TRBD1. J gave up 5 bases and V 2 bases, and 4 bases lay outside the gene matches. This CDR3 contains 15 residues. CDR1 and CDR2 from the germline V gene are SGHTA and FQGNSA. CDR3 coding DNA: TGTGCCAGCAGCTTAACAGGGGGCGCGAACAATGAGCAGTTCTTC. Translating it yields CASSLTGGANNEQFF.

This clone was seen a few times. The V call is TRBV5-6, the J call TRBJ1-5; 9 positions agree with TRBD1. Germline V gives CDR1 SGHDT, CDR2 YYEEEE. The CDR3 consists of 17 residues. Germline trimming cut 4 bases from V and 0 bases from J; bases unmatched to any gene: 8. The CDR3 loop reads CASSPGTGRNSNQPQHF. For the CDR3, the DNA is TGTGCCAGCAGCCCTGGGACAGGGCGAAATAGCAATCAGCCCCAGCATTTT.

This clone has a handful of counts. This CDR3 is CASSSTRGGDRGLNYGYTF. CDR3 DNA sequence: TGTGCCAGCAGCTCGACACGCGGCGGGGACAGGGGGCTTAACTATGGCTACACCTTC. V gene TRBV5-4 combines with J gene TRBJ1-2; 12 positions agree with TRBD1. Per the germline V gene, CDR1 is SGHNT and CDR2 is YYREEE (reference sequence). With V trimmed by 3 bases and J by 1 base, 13 bases remained unmatched. The CDR3 length is 19 residues.

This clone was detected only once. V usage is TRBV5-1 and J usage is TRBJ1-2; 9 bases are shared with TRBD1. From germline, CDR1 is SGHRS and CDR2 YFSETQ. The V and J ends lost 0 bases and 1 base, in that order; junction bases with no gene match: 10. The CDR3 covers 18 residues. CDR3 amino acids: CASSLGGTGNPVNYGYTF. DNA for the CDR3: TGCGCCAGCAGCTTGGGCGGGACAGGGAATCCAGTTAACTATGGCTACACCTTC.

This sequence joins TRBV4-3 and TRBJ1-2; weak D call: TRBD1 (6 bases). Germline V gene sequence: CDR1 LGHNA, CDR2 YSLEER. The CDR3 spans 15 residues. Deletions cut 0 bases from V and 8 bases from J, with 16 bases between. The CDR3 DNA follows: TGCGCCAGCAGCCAAGATTACGGGGGGCGAAGGGGCTACACCTTC. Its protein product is CASSQDYGGRRGYTF.

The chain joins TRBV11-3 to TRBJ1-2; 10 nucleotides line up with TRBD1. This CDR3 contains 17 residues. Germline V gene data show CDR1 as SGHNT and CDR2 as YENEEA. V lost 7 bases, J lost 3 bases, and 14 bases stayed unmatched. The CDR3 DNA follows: TGTGCCAGCACAAACTCAAAGACAGGGGGCGCGTACTATGGCTACACCTTC. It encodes CASTNSKTGGAYYGYTF.

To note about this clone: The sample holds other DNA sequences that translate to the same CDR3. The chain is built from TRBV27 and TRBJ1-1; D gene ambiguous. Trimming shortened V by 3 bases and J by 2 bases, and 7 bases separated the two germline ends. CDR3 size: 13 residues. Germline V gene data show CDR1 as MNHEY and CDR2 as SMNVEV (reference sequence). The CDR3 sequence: CASSFAGNTEAFF. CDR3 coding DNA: TGTGCCAGCAGTTTTGCGGGAAACACTGAAGCTTTCTTT.

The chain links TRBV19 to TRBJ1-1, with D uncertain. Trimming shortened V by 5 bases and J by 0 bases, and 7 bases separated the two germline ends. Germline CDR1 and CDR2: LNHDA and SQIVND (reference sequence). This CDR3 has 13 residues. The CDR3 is CASSERVNTEAFF. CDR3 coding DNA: TGTGCCAGTAGTGAGAGGGTGAACACTGAAGCTTTCTTT. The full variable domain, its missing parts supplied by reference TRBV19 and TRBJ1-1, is DGGITQSPKYLFRKEGQNVTLSCEQNLNHDAMYWYRQDPGQGLRLIYYSQIVNDFQKGDIAEGYSVSREKKESFPLTVTSAQKNPTAFYLCASSERVNTEAFFGQGTRLTVV.

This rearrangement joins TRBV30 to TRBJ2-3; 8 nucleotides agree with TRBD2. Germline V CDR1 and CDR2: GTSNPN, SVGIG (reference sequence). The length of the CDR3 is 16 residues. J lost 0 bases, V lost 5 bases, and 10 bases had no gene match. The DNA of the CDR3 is TGTGCCTGGGAGCAACCCGGGACTAGGAGCACAGATACGCAGTATTTT. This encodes CAWEQPGTRSTDTQYF.

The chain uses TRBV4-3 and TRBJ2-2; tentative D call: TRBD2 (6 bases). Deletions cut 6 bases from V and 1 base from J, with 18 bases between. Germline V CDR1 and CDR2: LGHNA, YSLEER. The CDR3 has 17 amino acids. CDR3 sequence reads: CASSRIGGSLNTGELFF. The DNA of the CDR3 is TGCGCCAGCAGTAGAATTGGGGGGAGCCTGAACACCGGGGAGCTGTTTTTT.

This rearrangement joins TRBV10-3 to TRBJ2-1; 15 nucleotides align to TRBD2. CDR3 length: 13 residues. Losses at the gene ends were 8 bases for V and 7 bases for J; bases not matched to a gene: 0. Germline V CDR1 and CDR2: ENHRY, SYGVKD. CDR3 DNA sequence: TGTGCCATCGGACTAGCGGGAGGGAATGAGCAGTTCTTC. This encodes CAIGLAGGNEQFF.

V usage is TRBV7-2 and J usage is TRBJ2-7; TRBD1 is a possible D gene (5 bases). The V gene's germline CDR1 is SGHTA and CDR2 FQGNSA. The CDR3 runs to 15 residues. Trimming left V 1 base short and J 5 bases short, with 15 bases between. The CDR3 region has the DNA TGTGCCAGCAGCTTAGTAGGGGTTCCCGGAGACGAGCAGTACTTC. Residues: CASSLVGVPGDEQYF.

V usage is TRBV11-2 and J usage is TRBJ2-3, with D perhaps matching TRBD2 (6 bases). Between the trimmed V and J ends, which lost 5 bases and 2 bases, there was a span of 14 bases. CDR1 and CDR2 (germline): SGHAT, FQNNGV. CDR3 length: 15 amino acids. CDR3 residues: CASSPGIADTDTQYF. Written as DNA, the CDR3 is TGTGCCAGCAGCCCCGGGATAGCGGACACAGATACGCAGTATTTT.

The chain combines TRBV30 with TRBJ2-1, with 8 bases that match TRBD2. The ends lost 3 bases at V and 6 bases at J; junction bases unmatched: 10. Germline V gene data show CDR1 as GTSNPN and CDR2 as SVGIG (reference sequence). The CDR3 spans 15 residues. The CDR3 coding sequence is TGTGCCTGGAGGGGGGCAGCGGGAGTAGGCAATGAGCAGTTCTTC. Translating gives CAWRGAAGVGNEQFF.

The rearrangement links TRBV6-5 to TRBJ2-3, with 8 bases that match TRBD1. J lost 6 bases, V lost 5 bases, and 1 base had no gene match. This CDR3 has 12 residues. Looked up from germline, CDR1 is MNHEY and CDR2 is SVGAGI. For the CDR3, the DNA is TGTGCCAGCAGTACAGGGGGGGATACGCAGTATTTT. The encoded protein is CASSTGGDTQYF.

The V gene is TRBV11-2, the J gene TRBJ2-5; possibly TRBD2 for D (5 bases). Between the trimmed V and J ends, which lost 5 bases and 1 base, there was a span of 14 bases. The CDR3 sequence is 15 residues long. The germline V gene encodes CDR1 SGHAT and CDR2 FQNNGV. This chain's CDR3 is CASSPSGSIQETQYF. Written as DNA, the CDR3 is TGTGCCAGCAGCCCTAGTGGGAGTATCCAAGAGACCCAGTACTTC.

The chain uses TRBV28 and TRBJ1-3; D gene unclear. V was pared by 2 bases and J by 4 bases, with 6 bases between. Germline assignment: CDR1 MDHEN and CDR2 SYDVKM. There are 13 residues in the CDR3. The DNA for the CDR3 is TGTGCCAGCAGTTTAAACTGGGGAAACACCATATATTTT. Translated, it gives CASSLNWGNTIYF.

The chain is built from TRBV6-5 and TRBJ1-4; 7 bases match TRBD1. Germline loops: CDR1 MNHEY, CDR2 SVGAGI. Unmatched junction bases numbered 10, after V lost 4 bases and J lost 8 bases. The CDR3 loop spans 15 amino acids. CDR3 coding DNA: TGTGCCAGCAGTTCCCCGGGGGACAGAGAAGAAAAACTGTTTTTT. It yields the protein CASSSPGDREEKLFF.

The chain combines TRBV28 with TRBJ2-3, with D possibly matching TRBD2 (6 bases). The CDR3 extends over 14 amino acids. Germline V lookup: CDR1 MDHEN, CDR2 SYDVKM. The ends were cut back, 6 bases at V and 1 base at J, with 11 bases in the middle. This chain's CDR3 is CASRMSGGTDTQYF. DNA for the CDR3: TGTGCCAGCAGGATGTCGGGAGGCACAGATACGCAGTATTTT. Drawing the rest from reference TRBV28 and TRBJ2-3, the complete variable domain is DVKVTQSSRYLVKRTGEKVFLECVQDMDHENMFWYRQDPGLGLRLIYFSYDVKMKEKGDIPEGYSVSREKKERFSLILESASTNQTSMYLCASRMSGGTDTQYFGPGTRLTVL.

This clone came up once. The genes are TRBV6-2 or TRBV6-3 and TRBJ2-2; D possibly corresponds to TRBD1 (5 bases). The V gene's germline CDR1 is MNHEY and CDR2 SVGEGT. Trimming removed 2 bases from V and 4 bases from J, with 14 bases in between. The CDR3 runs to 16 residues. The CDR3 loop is CASSYPQGRGTGELFF. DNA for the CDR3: TGTGCCAGCAGTTACCCTCAGGGAAGGGGCACCGGGGAGCTGTTTTTT.

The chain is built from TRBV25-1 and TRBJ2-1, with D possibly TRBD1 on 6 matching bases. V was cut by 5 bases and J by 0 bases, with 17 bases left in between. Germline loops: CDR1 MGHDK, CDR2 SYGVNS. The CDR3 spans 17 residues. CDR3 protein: CASSSSSGTPSYNEQFF. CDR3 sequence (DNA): TGTGCCAGCAGTTCTTCCTCCGGGACACCCTCCTACAATGAGCAGTTCTTC. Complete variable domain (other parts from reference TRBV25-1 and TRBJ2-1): EADIYQTPRYLVIGTGKKITLECSQTMGHDKMYWYQQDPGMELHLIHYSYGVNSTEKGDLSSESTVSRIRTEHFPLTLESARPSHTSQYLCASSSSSGTPSYNEQFFGPGTRLTVL.

CDR3 in amino acids: CASSQREGGANEKLFF. Written as DNA, the CDR3 is TGTGCCAGCAGCCAAAGAGAAGGGGGAGCTAATGAAAAACTGTTTTTT. J is TRBJ1-4 and V is TRBV4-2, with a weak D call TRBD1 (6 bases). The length of the CDR3 is 16 residues. Deletions cut 2 bases from V and 3 bases from J, with 13 bases between. The germline gives CDR1 LGHNA, CDR2 YNFKEQ.